This T cell receptor (beta chain) was observed in a study of cytomegalovirus exposure and HLA in healthy donors. Study-level background: The approximately 120 million unique TCR beta sequences, from roughly 180 million T cells, were found by an earlier analysis.

PCR primers comprised 60 Vbeta and 13 Jbeta primers. Clones were read by immunoSEQ multiplex PCR, and TCRdb kept only the in-frame ones, dropping some. The sample includes more than 95,000 clones, 83% of them seen just once. CDR3 length: 15 residues. Germline V gene lookup returns CDR1 LGHNA and CDR2 YNFKEQ. This clone was observed once. Input material: PBMCs. This receptor was taken from a woman aged 35 to 49 in good health and CMV-seropositive. This chain connects TRBV4-2 to TRBJ2-5, with D maybe TRBD1 (5 bases). The tail of the sequence fits TRBJ2-7 better, so the J call may be wrong. As DNA, the CDR3 is TGTGCCAGCAGCCAATTCGAGAAGGGGCCGTACGAGCAGTACTTC. Amino acid sequence: CASSQFEKGPYEQYF.